Below, 16 T cell receptor beta chains from the same sample are listed, as sequenced in a study of blood T cells in healthy people across ages. For the second PCR, which ran for about 7 to 11 cycles, a sample-barcoded 5' primer and a J-beta primer mix were used. MiXCR, applied by TCRdb to the 5' RACE reads, yields one record per CDR3 protein. This table has about 760,000 distinct CDR3 sequences, roughly 25% appearing once. A further study also used this sample, focusing on T cells of mothers and their children.

Specimen: blood. All receptors derive from a boy younger than 18 in good health.

Points on this clonotype: The junction departs from germline at one end; a sequencing error may be responsible. The chain combines TRBV20-1 with TRBJ2-5, with TRBD2 matching 10 bases. Germline CDR1 and CDR2: DFQATT and SNEGSKA (reference sequence). The CDR3 extends over 14 amino acids. The CDR3 sequence: CSARASGGAVVMFF. The CDR3 nucleotides are TGCAGTGCTAGAGCGAGCGGGGGGGCCGTGGTTATGTTCTTC.

This clonotype has only a few counts. The V and J genes are TRBV27 and TRBJ2-7, with a tentative D call TRBD2 (6 bases). Germline CDR1 MNHEY, CDR2 SMNVEV (reference sequence). The V and J ends lost 3 bases and 5 bases respectively, with 11 bases between them. This CDR3 spans 13 amino acids. The CDR3 region has the DNA TGTGCCAGCAGTTTCTTTTCGGGGGACGAGCAGTACTTC. Protein product: CASSFFSGDEQYF.

In this sample, this clonotype turned up a few times. DNA for the CDR3: TGCAGTGCTAGTGGGACGGGTGGCTCCTACGAGCAGTACTTC. It encodes CSASGTGGSYEQYF. V is TRBV20-1 and J is TRBJ2-7, with D possibly called TRBD1 or TRBD2 (5 bases each). The V and J ends lost 3 bases and 0 bases respectively, with 12 bases between them. CDR1 is DFQATT, CDR2 SNEGSKA, per germline (reference sequence). The CDR3 has 14 residues.

This clonotype has only a few counts. This rearrangement joins TRBV3-1 to TRBJ2-7, with 13 bases identical to TRBD2. CDR3 size: 15 residues. The V segment lost 5 bases and the J segment 7 bases; nucleotides outside the gene matches: 8. The V gene's germline CDR1 is LGHDT and CDR2 YNNKEL (reference sequence). In DNA form, the CDR3 reads TGTGCCAGCAGCTGGGGACTAGCGGGGCAAGATGAGCAGTACTTC. Translation gives CASSWGLAGQDEQYF.

The chain couples TRBV12-3 or TRBV12-4 to TRBJ1-1; D is ambiguous. This CDR3 is 10 amino acids long. The ends were cut back, 8 bases at V and 7 bases at J, with 8 bases in the middle. The DNA of the CDR3 is TGTGCCAGCGGTAGTGGTGAAGCTTTCTTT. It translates to CASGSGEAFF.

This rearrangement joins TRBV6-5 to TRBJ2-7, with TRBD2 matching 15 bases. Looked up from germline, CDR1 is MNHEY and CDR2 is SVGAGI. Trimming removed 6 bases from V and 4 bases from J; junction bases left unmatched: 4. The CDR3 contains 15 residues. CDR3 in DNA: TGTGCCAGCAGGGGACTAGCGGGAGGTTTGTACGAGCAGTACTTC. Its protein product is CASRGLAGGLYEQYF.

V and J are TRBV9 and TRBJ1-4; a weak D match, TRBD1 (5 bases). This CDR3 has 17 residues. Trimming removed 0 bases from V and 4 bases from J, with 16 bases in between. The germline CDR1 and CDR2 sequences are SGDLS and YYNGEE. The CDR3 protein is CASSVAGVGLLNEKLFF. The CDR3 DNA reads as TGTGCCAGCAGCGTAGCGGGAGTGGGGCTGCTTAATGAAAAACTGTTTTTT.

V usage is TRBV4-2 and J usage is TRBJ2-2; D perhaps matches TRBD1 (6 bases). The CDR3 totals 17 residues. Trimming removed 1 base from V and 0 bases from J, with 12 bases in between. Germline CDR1 and CDR2: LGHNA and YNFKEQ. Written as DNA, the CDR3 is TGTGCCAGCAGCCAAGCCGGACAGTTCGCGAACACCGGGGAGCTGTTTTTT. Translated: CASSQAGQFANTGELFF.

The genes are TRBV5-1 and TRBJ1-4; 9 bases fit TRBD1. J gave up 4 bases and V 3 bases, and 7 bases lay outside the gene matches. The CDR3 extends over 16 amino acids. The germline V gene encodes CDR1 SGHRS and CDR2 YFSETQ. CDR3 nucleotide sequence: TGCGCCAGCAGCTCGGGACAGGGTTCCAGTAATGAAAAACTGTTTTTT. Residues: CASSSGQGSSNEKLFF.

This clonotype was found a few times. The chain couples TRBV6-2 or TRBV6-3 to TRBJ2-7, with D possibly being TRBD1 or TRBD2 (5 bases each). This CDR3 has 16 residues. Between the trimmed V and J ends, which lost 0 bases and 5 bases, there was a span of 17 bases. CDR1 is MNHEY and CDR2 is SVGEGT in the germline V gene. The CDR3, as DNA: TGTGCCAGCAGTTACTCGACTGGGGGAATTGACGACGAGCAGTACTTC. This gives the protein CASSYSTGGIDDEQYF.

Worth noting for this clonotype: One junction end disagrees with the germline gene, perhaps due to a read error. The V gene is TRBV12-3 or TRBV12-4, the J gene TRBJ2-5; D call uncertain. This CDR3 contains 11 residues. The chain's CDR3 is CASSRREIQYF. In nucleotides, the CDR3 is TGTGCCAGCAGCAGAAGAGAGATCCAGTACTTC.

The V gene is TRBV5-5, the J gene TRBJ2-2; TRBD2 is a possible D gene (5 bases). Trimming pared 1 base from V and 4 bases from J, leaving 8 bases between. From germline, CDR1 is SGHKS and CDR2 YYEKEE (reference sequence). CDR3 length equals 14 residues. This chain's CDR3 is CASSLSLATGELFF. CDR3 nucleotide sequence: TGTGCCAGCAGCTTGTCGCTAGCCACCGGGGAGCTGTTTTTT.

CDR3 coding DNA: TGTGCCAGCACCTCGATCGGGGGCCCCCAAGAGACCCAGTACTTC. Protein: CASTSIGGPQETQYF. The chain uses TRBV13 and TRBJ2-5, with D tentatively TRBD1 or TRBD2 (6 bases each). Germline loops: CDR1 PRHDT, CDR2 FYEKMQ (reference sequence). The CDR3 consists of 15 residues. Trimming removed 7 bases from V and 1 base from J, with 16 bases in between.

The J gene is TRBJ2-5, the V gene TRBV5-6; TRBD2 aligns across 11 bases. The J call may be mistaken, given a closer DNA end match to TRBJ2-1. Germline lookup yields CDR1 SGHDT and CDR2 YYEEEE. The CDR3 is 13 amino acids. CDR3 bases: TGTGCCAGCAGCTTACTAGCGGGAGATGAGCAGTTCTTC. Translation gives CASSLLAGDEQFF.

This clonotype has just a few counts. The chain couples TRBV5-1 to TRBJ2-1, with unresolved D. Germline loops: CDR1 SGHRS, CDR2 YFSETQ. There are 14 residues in the CDR3. V was shortened by 4 bases and J by 5 bases, with 13 bases between the two germline ends. The CDR3 DNA follows: TGCGCCAGCAGCCGCTCTGGACCCGACAATGAGCAGTTCTTC. Protein: CASSRSGPDNEQFF.

This chain uses TRBV11-2 with TRBJ2-7, with 13 bases that match TRBD2. This CDR3 region has 12 residues. CDR1 is SGHAT and CDR2 is FQNNGV in the germline V gene. V lost 4 bases and J lost 13; bases outside the gene matches: 4. This CDR3 is CASSSGLAGFYF. For the CDR3, the DNA is TGTGCCAGCAGCTCGGGACTAGCGGGATTTTACTTC.